This T cell receptor (beta chain) comes out of a study of cytomegalovirus exposure and HLA in healthy donors. Findings of the study overall: Associated with HLA alleles at 0.05 false discovery rate in a later analysis were some 18,000 TCR beta sequences. Several of the most significant clusters appeared linked to common viral pathogens, based on a later analysis. Clonal expansion was found to be greater in HLA-associated TCR beta chains than in equally common others in a later analysis.

As concerns this clone: Its specificity is not known.

Researchers ran the PCR with 60 Vbeta and 13 Jbeta primers. The method was immunoSEQ multiplex PCR; TCRdb's version includes in-frame clones alone and lacks a portion of them. The sample contains some 160,000 clones, approximately 80% of which appear only once. This CDR3 comprises 12 residues. After removal of 7 bases from V and 0 bases from J, the junction contained 2 bases not matched to a gene. Germline V gene data show CDR1 as GTSNPN and CDR2 as SVGIG (reference sequence). This TCR derives from a man aged 50 or older in good health and CMV-seropositive. Sequencing was performed on PBMCs. The chain uses TRBV30 and TRBJ2-7; 8 nucleotides match TRBD2. The chain's CDR3 is CAFTSGSYEQYV. As DNA, the CDR3 is TGTGCCTTTACTAGCGGCTCCTACGAGCAGTACGTC.